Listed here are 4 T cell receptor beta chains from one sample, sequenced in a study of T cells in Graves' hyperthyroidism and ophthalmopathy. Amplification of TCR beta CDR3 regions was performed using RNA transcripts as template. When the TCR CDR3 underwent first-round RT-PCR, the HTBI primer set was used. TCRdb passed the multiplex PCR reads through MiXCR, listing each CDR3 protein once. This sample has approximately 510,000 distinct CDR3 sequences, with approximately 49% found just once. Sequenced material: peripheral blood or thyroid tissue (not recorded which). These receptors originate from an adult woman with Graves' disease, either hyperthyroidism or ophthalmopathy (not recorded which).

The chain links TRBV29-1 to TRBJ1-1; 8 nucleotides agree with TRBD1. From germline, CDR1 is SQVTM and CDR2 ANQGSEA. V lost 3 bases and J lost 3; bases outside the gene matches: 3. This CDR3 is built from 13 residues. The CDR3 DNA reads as TGCAGCGTTGAGAAGACAGGGGACACTGAAGCTTTCTTT. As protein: CSVEKTGDTEAFF.

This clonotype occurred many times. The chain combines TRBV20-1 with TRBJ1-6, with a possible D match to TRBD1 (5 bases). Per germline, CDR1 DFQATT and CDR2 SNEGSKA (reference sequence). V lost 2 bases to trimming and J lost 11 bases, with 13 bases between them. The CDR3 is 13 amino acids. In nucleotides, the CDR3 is TGCAGTGCTAGAAGGGTTGGGGGGGCACCCCTCCACTTT. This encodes CSARRVGGAPLHF.

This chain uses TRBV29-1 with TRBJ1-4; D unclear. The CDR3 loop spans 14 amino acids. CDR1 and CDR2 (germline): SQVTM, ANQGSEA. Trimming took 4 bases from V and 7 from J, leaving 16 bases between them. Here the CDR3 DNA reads TGCAGCGTTGGGCGTGGAGTTAGCCGTGAAAAACTGTTTTTT. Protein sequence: CSVGRGVSREKLFF.

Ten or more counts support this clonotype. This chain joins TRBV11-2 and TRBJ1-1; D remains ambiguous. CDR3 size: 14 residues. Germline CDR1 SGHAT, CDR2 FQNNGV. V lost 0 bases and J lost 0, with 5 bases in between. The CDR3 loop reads CASSLDVLNTEAFF. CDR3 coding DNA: TGTGCCAGCAGCTTAGATGTGTTGAACACTGAAGCTTTCTTT.